This T cell receptor (beta chain) was profiled in a study of cytomegalovirus exposure and HLA in healthy donors (dated by TCRdb to about 2017). With regard to the full study: An earlier analysis of some 620 of the donors reported about 280 Gb of sequence data and 117 million unique TCR beta sequences obtained from about 180 million T cells. Roughly 300 gigabases of sequencing data and approximately 84 million unique TCR sequences were included in an early release covering roughly 700 HLA-typed donors. Among the roughly 370 genotyped donors, roughly 80% belonged to the genetic ancestry cluster associated with self-reported Caucasian donors. The study aimed to test whether cataloging public T cell receptors could reveal signatures of past pathogen exposure. Using immunosequencing, the study profiled T cell repertoires from about 610 subjects and related those repertoires to cytomegalovirus serostatus. A separate validation cohort of approximately 120 different subjects was used in addition to the 666-subject first cohort. To predict cytomegalovirus infection status, the study combined high-throughput TCR immunosequencing, statistical association of individual TCRs with disease status, and machine learning. To study patterns of TCR occurrence, a later analysis re-analyzed previously published TCR beta repertoires from around 660 donors and added high-resolution HLA genotyping. The later analysis used no new phenotypic data to find candidate immune exposures, relying instead on TCR beta sequences and their occurrence across donors. An earlier analysis of 587 of the donors used high-throughput TCR beta sequencing to judge whether each TCR beta V gene segment behaved as functional or pseudogenic. Donor age, sex, ethnicity and CMV serostatus were compiled alongside the repertoire data. A later genetic analysis used genome-wide SNP genotypes for about 60% of the roughly 700 donors, treating that subset as a discovery cohort. Every repertoire in the discovery cohort had been generated on one and the same sequencing platform. Class I and class II HLA loci were covered by the typing at four-digit resolution. Typing coverage varied by locus: roughly 629-640 donors for A, B, C, DRB1 and DQB1; more than 500 for DQA1; over 600 for DPA1; 450 to 480 for DPB1. Four to six DR-DQ haplotypes were handled as single units for association and clustering because linkage in the cohort was strong. Among 350 to 400 genotyped donors of the cohort, an average of 235,054 unique TCR beta nucleotide sequences were sequenced per donor, 15% to 20% of them non-productive.

Results the study describes overall, beyond this receptor: The only immune exposure information available for the cohort was CMV serostatus. In both the original and validation cohorts, the classifier was reported to diagnose cytomegalovirus status with high specificity and sensitivity. In a later analysis, HLA-associated TCR beta chains were found to be more clonally expanded and to have lower generation probabilities than equally common non-associated chains. Three of the identified cytomegalovirus-associated TCR beta chains were confirmed in vitro to be specific for cytomegalovirus antigens. An earlier analysis of 587 of the donors showed that most TCR beta V segments appeared in productive rearrangements either about 90% or about 30% of the time, which broadly matched IMGT annotations. Sequencing depth was assumed to be roughly uniform across donors in the presence/absence analyses, though that assumption may not hold. In this cohort, only TCR beta chains were sequenced, and detectable features were limited by the absence of alpha or paired-chain data. A further reported finding was that TCR beta sequences accurately predicted the HLA-A and HLA-B alleles for most subjects in the first cohort. Because counts were too low, more than 15 rarely observed V segments, including chromosome 9 orphons, were left out of the earlier analysis of a few hundred of the donors. When HLA alleles, especially DR and DQ, strongly co-occurred, TCR associations were difficult to assign to individual alleles. At a false discovery rate of 0.05, a later analysis linked around 17,000 TCR beta sequences to specific HLA alleles. According to a later analysis, parvovirus B19, influenza, CMV and Epstein-Barr virus appeared linked to several top co-occurrence clusters. It was suggested by the authors that the approach could potentially be generalized to other disease states and immunological phenotypes. Because HLA typing was missing for some donors at each locus, association tests included only the typed subset. In a later analysis, most CMV-associated TCR beta chains were found to appear HLA-restricted, with HLA associations seemingly driven largely by CMV exposure. The study listed 150 to 200 TCR beta chains as associated with cytomegalovirus. In a later genetic analysis, a missense DCLRE1C variant was associated with V-gene and J-gene trimming of TCR beta chains, and the association was replicated in an independent cohort. A later genetic analysis reported fewer N-insertions in productive TCRs among donors in an Asian-associated ancestry cluster than the roughly 720-donor mean. A group of highly shared sequence variants was considered likely to be a technical artifact of the sequencing pipeline. Across donors, most TCR sequences were observed very rarely, whereas some public TCRs were present in many individuals. Linkage disequilibrium might explain the correlated functional status among segregating V segments, but an unknown experimental factor could not be ruled out. A later analysis found that TCR association rates varied across HLA loci, with DRB1 alleles showing the most associated TCRs and HLA-C alleles the fewest.

With respect to this clone: Its binding antigen is unknown. No much larger clone exists at a distance of one base, and base qualities are not known.

Preparation of the library involved the immunoSEQ multiplex PCR assay. For the multiplex PCR, a mixture combining 60 forward primers for TCR Vbeta segments and 13 reverse primers for TCR Jbeta segments was used. The CDR3 region of rearranged TCR beta genes was amplified from genomic DNA by a multiplex PCR assay. The amplified TCR beta libraries were sequenced on the Illumina HiSeq System as 87-base-pair reads. The authors processed their data as follows. Across the 600 to 700 repertoires, a later analysis counted 78 million or so unique TCR beta chains, some 11 million of which were shared by at least two donors. A nearest-neighbor algorithm error-corrected the raw reads and collapsed the reads into unique sequences, merging closely related sequences to remove PCR and sequencing errors. CDR3 sequences were aligned to IMGT reference sequences to assign V, D and J gene segments. For a sequence to be retained, at least a six-nucleotide match to both a V gene segment and a J gene segment was required. A rearrangement was called productive if the CDR3 had no stop codons and remained in frame with V and J, and every other rearrangement was called non-productive. CDR3 was defined according to IMGT convention as the region running from the second conserved V-encoded cysteine to the conserved J-encoded phenylalanine. In an earlier analysis of 500 to 650 of the donors, sequences lacking an unambiguous match to a single V gene segment were excluded. In an earlier analysis of about 590 of the donors, a V segment was called functional when productive rearrangements were above 56.7%, and segregating when the standard deviation between donors exceeded 5%. To diagnose cytomegalovirus status from the catalog of TCR beta chain sequences, a statistical classification framework was built. A later analysis assigned V and J genes by comparing TCR nucleotide sequences with IMGT/GENE-DB human TR gene sequences. Using the TCRdist pipeline, a later analysis assigned CDR3 sequences along with most-parsimonious VDJ recombination scenarios. In a later analysis, each TCR beta chain was defined by its CDR3 amino acid sequence together with its V-gene family, and reads without a unique V-gene family were excluded. In a later analysis, around 650 highly shared, low-generation-probability nucleotide sequences were removed to address suspected cross-contamination and a sequencing artifact. A later analysis calculated a clonal expansion index for each public chain from normalized within-repertoire ranks of inferred template counts. Generation probabilities in a later analysis came from a VDJ recombination model fitted to out-of-frame rearrangements, and those results were checked against IGoR. In a later analysis, hypergeometric tests were used to score TCR-TCR, TCR-HLA and TCR-CMV co-occurrence, with a repertoire-size bias correction applied to TCR pairs. False discovery rates were estimated in a later analysis by permuting HLA or CMV assignments 20 times. A later analysis grouped co-occurring TCRs with DBSCAN, adding TCRdist sequence similarity when clustering within HLA-allele-positive subsets. Repertoires with fewer than 30,000 or more than 120,000 public chains, plus five repertoires with anomalous nucleotide sharing, were excluded from co-occurrence clustering. TCRdb retrieved this table from immuneACCESS and kept in-frame rearrangements only. Not all clones are present; in checked studies, unresolved V genes account for under half, and no reason is known for the remainder. Clone size and V and J calls were adopted from that table, with D and trimming inferred from the DNA. Recorded for this sample are 150,000 to 200,000 clones; over 80% of them occurred a single time. The top ten clones comprise approximately 1.5% of the sample.

The cohort comprised approximately 700 healthy bone marrow donors. At the time of sampling, all cohort members were nominally healthy, though unrecorded immune exposures were likely present. The donor was CMV seronegative and belonged to the group of approximately 320 seronegative cohort members. A peripheral blood sample was collected from each donor, and TCR beta sequencing was performed on peripheral blood mononuclear cells. Genomic DNA was extracted from the blood cell samples with the Qiagen DNeasy Blood Extraction Kit. Sequencing was done on a sample of PBMCs. This clonotype originated in a woman between 18 and 29 years old in good health and CMV-seronegative.

CDR3 sequence: CASSISLFSGGAGTGELFF. The DNA reads as follows: TGTGCCAGTAGTATTTCCCTCTTTAGCGGGGGGGCCGGAACCGGGGAGCTGTTTTTT. The sequence is built from TRBV19 and TRBJ2-2, with 11 bases matching TRBD2. From cysteine to phenylalanine, the CDR3 is 19 amino acids long. Of all the DNA, just the CDR3 is kept, 57 bases in frame from base 1. Trimming takes 3 bases off V and 5 bases off J; junction bases not matched to a gene: 14. Reading the germline V gene (reference sequence) gives CDR1 LNHDA and CDR2 SQIVND.